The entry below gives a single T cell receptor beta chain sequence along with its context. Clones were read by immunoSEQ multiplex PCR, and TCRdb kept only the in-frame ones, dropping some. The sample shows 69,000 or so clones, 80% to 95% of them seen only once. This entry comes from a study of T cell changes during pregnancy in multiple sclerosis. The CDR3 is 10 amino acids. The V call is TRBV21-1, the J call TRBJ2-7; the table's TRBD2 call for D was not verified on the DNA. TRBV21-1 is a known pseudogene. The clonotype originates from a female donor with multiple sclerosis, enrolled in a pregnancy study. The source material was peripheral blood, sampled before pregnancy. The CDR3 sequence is CATSTSEQYF. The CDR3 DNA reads TGTGCCACCTCTACCTCCGAGCAGTACTTC.